This T cell receptor (beta chain) is drawn from a study of blood T cell repertoires in COVID-19. Looking at the study overall: COVID-19 samples collected from the United States, Italy and Spain covered acute and convalescent phases. In each case, the material was cDNA or gDNA derived from T cells, B-cell-depleted T cells, or PBMCs.

In the source study's methods: Amplification of reference gene primers was used by the study to estimate nucleated cell counts. Profiling relied on immunoSEQ multiplex PCR, and the TCRdb table lists in-frame clones only, not all of them. That table gives V, J and clone size, and the DNA gave D and trimming. The sample carries about 190,000 clones, approximately 80% recorded once. This clone has only one observation. The J segment lost 10 bases and the V segment lost 5 bases, leaving 8 bases of the junction unmatched. The CDR3 spans 12 residues. The germline CDR1 and CDR2 sequences are KGHSH and LQKENI.

This rearrangement joins TRBV18 to TRBJ2-7; the match to TRBD1 covers 7 bases. This clonotype originated in a human donor in a cohort sampled during active COVID-19. Sequencing was done on a sample of peripheral blood. CDR3 nucleotide sequence: TGTGCCAGCTCAAGAGACAGGGATCTCCAGTACGTC. Encoded protein: CASSRDRDLQYV.